This record concerns one T cell receptor (beta chain) sequence. This CDR3 is 12 amino acids long. CDR1 is DFQATT, CDR2 SNEGSKA, per germline (reference sequence). Following a re-call of the 5' RACE reads, TCRdb has one entry per CDR3 protein and lacks DNA. The sample's table shows some 400,000 distinct CDR3 sequences. This sample is drawn from a study of monozygotic twins with inflammatory bowel disease. The clonotype was recovered from a human donor with ulcerative colitis or Crohn's disease, or a healthy co-twin of an affected twin (not recorded which). This sequence joins TRBV20-1 and TRBJ2-1; TCRdb calls TRBD1, which cannot be checked without DNA. Specimen: blood. CDR3 region: CSAWGQHNEQFF.